This T cell receptor (beta chain) was recorded in a study of blood T cell repertoires in COVID-19. Study background: From T cells, B-cell-depleted T cells, or PBMCs came the material, which was cDNA or gDNA.

Recruitment covered roughly 22 US areas and drew participants whose ages spanned roughly 18 to 89 years. Participant-reported clinical history was the basis for cohort assignment. V lost 0 bases and J lost 4, with 15 bases in between. The CDR3 has 16 amino acids. CDR1 KGHSH and CDR2 LQKENI come from the germline V gene. The assay was immunoSEQ multiplex PCR, and TCRdb's table has in-frame clones only and misses some. The sample yields about 48,000 clones, around 87% seen once. Sample: PBMCs or T cells enriched from blood (not recorded which). This TCR was sampled from a woman in her 50s who had recovered from COVID-19. The rearrangement uses TRBV18 and TRBJ1-1; no firm D call. The CDR3 DNA is TGTGCCAGCTCACCACCGAGGTCCGGTCCTGGCACTGAAGCTTTCTTT. Protein product: CASSPPRSGPGTEAFF.